These T cell receptor beta chains were read from a single sample in a study of control samples from healthy donors and cancer patients. Assay: immunoSEQ multiplex PCR; the TCRdb copy retains only in-frame clones and omits some. This table holds 140,000 to 150,000 clones, 93% found once. Sample: blood. The receptors here all came from a man aged 18 to 29 in good health. The CDR3 runs from the conserved cysteine through the conserved F or W. The D gene is left open where the match is weak. Clone size, where shown, is once, few, many, or a class for clones that have expanded.

>.|.|TRBJ2-2|TRBV6-5
CASSYSRYRSSGELFF
TGTGCCAGCAGTTACTCGAGGTACAGATCCTCCGGGGAGCTGTTTTTT
>.|.|TRBJ2-2|TRBV29-1
CSVEVETNTGELFF
TGCAGCGTTGAGGTGGAAACCAACACCGGGGAGCTGTTTTTT
>.|.|TRBJ1-2|TRBV5-6
CASSSPGTIEPYGYTF
TGTGCCAGCAGTTCACCAGGGACCATCGAACCTTATGGCTACACCTTC
>.|.|TRBJ1-5|TRBV30
CAWSVQRQNTYFSNQPQHF
TGTGCCTGGAGTGTACAACGGCAAAACACCTACTTTAGCAATCAGCCCCAGCATTTT
>.|.|TRBJ1-2|TRBV7-3
CASSFGAQVLGYTF
TGTGCCAGCAGCTTTGGGGCCCAGGTCCTTGGCTACACCTTC
>.|.|TRBJ1-6|TRBV7-9
CASSYGRESSPLHF
TGTGCCAGCAGCTACGGAAGGGAAAGCTCACCCCTCCACTTT
>.|.|TRBJ1-2|TRBV7-2
CASSWDGGDGYTF
TGTGCCAGCAGCTGGGACGGGGGTGACGGCTACACCTTC
>.|.|TRBJ1-3|TRBV3-1/TRBV3-2
CASSQVDGLAGNTIYF
TGTGCCAGCAGCCAAGTAGACGGCTTGGCAGGAAACACCATATATTTT
>TRBD1|.|TRBJ2-7|TRBV19
CASSIDSAGTGGYEQYF
TGTGCCAGTAGTATAGACTCTGCCGGGACAGGGGGCTACGAGCAGTACTTC
>TRBD2|.|TRBJ2-1|TRBV20-1
CSASTASGSIGVNEQFF
TGCAGTGCTAGTACGGCTAGCGGGTCGATCGGGGTGAATGAGCAGTTCTTC
>.|.|TRBJ2-1|TRBV9
CASSVDTNNEQFF
TGTGCCAGCAGCGTAGATACCAACAATGAGCAGTTCTTC
>TRBD2|.|TRBJ2-1|TRBV27
CASSWPLAEYNEQFF
TGTGCCAGCAGTTGGCCCCTAGCGGAGTACAATGAGCAGTTCTTC
>.|.|TRBJ1-2|TRBV11-2
CASSLDRSADGYTF
TGTGCCAGCAGCTTAGATCGGAGCGCCGATGGCTACACCTTC
>TRBD1|.|TRBJ2-1|TRBV5-1
CASSYGTGEYNEQFF
TGCGCCAGCTCTTATGGGACAGGGGAGTACAATGAGCAGTTCTTC
>TRBD1|.|TRBJ1-2|TRBV5-1
CASSVAVGQTYGYTF
TGCGCCAGCAGCGTCGCCGTGGGACAGACCTATGGCTACACCTTC
>.|.|TRBJ2-7|TRBV27
CASSLSSYYEQYF
TGTGCCAGCAGTTTATCGAGCTACTACGAGCAGTACTTC
>.|.|TRBJ2-1|TRBV5-1
CASSPSDPSSYNEQFF
TGCGCCAGCAGCCCCTCCGACCCTAGCTCCTACAATGAGCAGTTCTTC
>.|.|TRBJ2-3|TRBV7-3
CASSPRVLGVHTDTQYF
TGTGCCAGCAGCCCACGGGTATTGGGGGTGCACACAGATACGCAGTATTTT
>TRBD1|.|TRBJ1-2|TRBV4-1
CASSQMGQGTNYGYTF
TGCGCCAGCAGCCAGATGGGACAGGGAACTAACTATGGCTACACCTTC
>.|once|TRBJ1-2|TRBV5-1
CASSFGRPLDGYTF
TGCGCCAGCAGCTTCGGGAGGCCTTTAGATGGCTACACCTTC
>TRBD1|once|TRBJ1-2|TRBV7-9
CASSFLGGADYGYTF
TGTGCCAGCAGCTTTTTAGGGGGCGCGGACTATGGCTACACCTTC
>.|.|TRBJ2-2|TRBV6-2/TRBV6-3
CASSYLTPGTGELFF
TGTGCCAGCAGTTACTTAACCCCAGGGACCGGGGAGCTGTTTTTT
>.|.|TRBJ1-5|TRBV6-2/TRBV6-3
CASSLNGGDSNQPQHF
TGTGCCAGCAGTCTGAACGGGGGTGATAGCAATCAGCCCCAGCATTTT
>.|.|TRBJ1-5|TRBV20-1
CSASTGTNQPQHF
TGCAGTGCGAGTACAGGGACCAATCAGCCCCAGCATTTT
>TRBD1|.|TRBJ1-2|TRBV2
CASRETGTGNYTF
TGTGCCAGCAGAGAGACCGGGACAGGGAATTACACCTTC
>.|.|TRBJ1-3|TRBV11-2
CATTQLSSGNTIYF
TGTGCCACCACCCAATTGTCATCTGGAAACACCATATATTTT
>TRBD2|.|TRBJ2-5|TRBV20-1
CSASLAGRQETQYF
TGCAGTGCTAGTCTAGCGGGAAGACAAGAGACCCAGTACTTC
>TRBD1|.|TRBJ1-4|TRBV7-9
CASSLTGFVNEKLFF
TGTGCCAGCAGCTTGACAGGGTTCGTTAATGAAAAACTGTTTTTT
>.|.|TRBJ1-5|TRBV4-2
CASSQDRNTNQPQHF
TGTGCCAGCAGCCAAGATAGGAACACCAATCAGCCCCAGCATTTT
>.|.|TRBJ1-1|TRBV15
CATSRDPAVGTEAFF
TGTGCCACCAGCAGAGACCCTGCTGTTGGCACTGAAGCTTTCTTT
>.|.|TRBJ1-5|TRBV6-5
CASRGGNTGNQPQHF
TGTGCCAGCAGAGGAGGAAATACGGGCAATCAGCCCCAGCATTTT
>.|.|TRBJ2-4|TRBV7-2
CASSLTPGENIQYF
TGTGCCAGCAGCTTAACTCCAGGGGAAAACATTCAGTACTTC
>TRBD1|.|TRBJ1-1|TRBV19
CATRQGRATEAFF
TGTGCCACCCGACAGGGGCGGGCGACTGAAGCTTTCTTT
>TRBD2|.|TRBJ2-3|TRBV7-6
CASSVAGGYTDTQYF
TGTGCCAGCAGCGTAGCGGGGGGATACACAGATACGCAGTATTTT
>.|.|TRBJ2-3|TRBV7-2
CASSSPGTSTDTQYF
TGTGCCAGCAGCTCCCCCGGGACTAGCACAGATACGCAGTATTTT
>.|few|TRBJ2-5|TRBV3-1/TRBV3-2
CASSHGGGRQETQYF
TGTGCCAGCAGCCACGGAGGGGGCAGACAAGAGACCCAGTACTTC
>.|.|TRBJ1-4|TRBV30
CAWNRPGAGRSEKLFF
TGTGCCTGGAATCGGCCAGGGGCCGGCAGGAGTGAAAAACTGTTTTTT
>TRBD1|.|TRBJ2-3|TRBV6-5
CASSYSTGRGDTQYF
TGTGCCAGCAGTTACTCGACAGGGAGAGGCGATACGCAGTATTTT
>.|.|TRBJ1-3|TRBV29-1
CSASQGRGNTIYF
TGCAGCGCGTCACAGGGACGGGGAAACACCATATATTTT
>TRBD2|.|TRBJ2-2|TRBV11-2
CASSPGTRGTGELFF
TGTGCCAGCAGCCCAGGGACTAGAGGGACCGGGGAGCTGTTTTTT
>TRBD1|.|TRBJ1-2|TRBV6-6
CASSYPGQGVEGYTF
TGTGCCAGCAGCTATCCGGGACAGGGGGTGGAAGGCTACACCTTC
>.|.|TRBJ1-5|TRBV6-5
CASSYSWGNQPQHF
TGTGCCAGCAGTTACTCATGGGGGAATCAGCCCCAGCATTTT
>TRBD2|.|TRBJ2-1|TRBV7-9
CASSLGTSGRLTYNEQFF
TGTGCCAGCAGCTTAGGTACTAGCGGGAGGCTCACCTACAATGAGCAGTTCTTC
>TRBD2|.|TRBJ2-5|TRBV4-2
CASSQVSQRGGIETQYF
TGTGCCAGCAGCCAAGTGAGCCAACGGGGGGGCATAGAGACCCAGTACTTC
>.|.|TRBJ1-2|TRBV30
CAWNQLYGYTF
TGTGCCTGGAACCAGCTGTATGGCTACACCTTC
>.|once|TRBJ2-7|TRBV19
CASSIWGTEQYF
TGTGCCAGTAGTATCTGGGGGACCGAGCAGTACTTC
>.|.|TRBJ1-5|TRBV27
CASSPYPRINQPQHF
TGTGCCAGCAGCCCTTACCCCCGAATAAATCAGCCCCAGCATTTT
>TRBD2|.|TRBJ2-3|TRBV7-6
CASSLALAGSTDTQYF
TGTGCCAGCAGTCTAGCCCTAGCGGGGAGCACAGATACGCAGTATTTT
>TRBD2|.|TRBJ2-7|TRBV5-6
CASSQGLAGATTYYEQYF
TGTGCCAGCAGCCAGGGACTAGCGGGGGCAACCACCTACTACGAGCAGTACTTC
>.|.|TRBJ1-4|TRBV12-3/TRBV12-4
CASSESGPKLFF
TGTGCCAGCAGTGAATCGGGGCCGAAACTGTTTTTT